This T cell receptor (beta chain) was obtained from a study of regulatory T cells in long-lasting Graves disease. Across the whole study: Over-5-year antithyroid drug use with positive TSH receptor antibodies defined persistent Graves' disease in the study. Points from the study as a whole: Patients with persistent disease showed a bias toward TRBV28, TRBJ1-2 and TRBJ2-5. Newly diagnosed Graves' patients had higher TCR diversity than persistent ones.

As for time point: persistent/refractory GD, antithyroid drugs over 5 years with positive TRAb. There was RNA extracted from PBMCs, and the TCR library was made from it. Roughly 9 milliliters of peripheral blood went into EDTA tubes. The CDR3 is made up of 15 amino acids. Between the trimmed V and J ends, which lost 1 base and 0 bases, there was a span of 7 bases. CDR1 LGHNT and CDR2 FRNRAP come from the germline V gene. This clonotype has a handful of counts. Its matching antigen is unknown. Building the TCR beta libraries relied on iRepertoire HTBI primers, and CDR3 regions underwent Arm-PCR. TCRdb reanalysed the multiplex PCR reads using MiXCR and keeps one entry per CDR3 protein. The sample lists approximately 400,000 distinct CDR3 sequences, approximately 25% occurring once.

The receptor's source is a woman aged 40-49 years with Graves disease. The chain couples TRBV12-5 to TRBJ2-1; D is uncertain. Sample: peripheral blood mononuclear cells (PBMCs), taken when the disease was refractory, from a patient treated with antithyroid drugs. Here the CDR3 reads CASGLGTSSYNEQFF. The CDR3 DNA sequence: TGTGCTAGTGGTTTGGGCACGAGCTCCTACAATGAGCAGTTCTTC.